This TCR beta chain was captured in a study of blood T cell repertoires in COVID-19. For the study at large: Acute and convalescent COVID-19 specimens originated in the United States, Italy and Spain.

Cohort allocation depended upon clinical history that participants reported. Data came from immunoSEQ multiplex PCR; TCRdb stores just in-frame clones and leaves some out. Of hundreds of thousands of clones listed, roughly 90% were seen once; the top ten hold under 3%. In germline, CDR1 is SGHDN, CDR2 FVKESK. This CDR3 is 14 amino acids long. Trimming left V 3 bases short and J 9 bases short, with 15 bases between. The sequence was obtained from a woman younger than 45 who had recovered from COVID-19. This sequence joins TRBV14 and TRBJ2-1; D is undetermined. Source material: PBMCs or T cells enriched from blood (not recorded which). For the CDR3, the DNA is TGTGCCAGCAGCCATTACAAGCGAGGCGGTGAGCAGTTCTTC. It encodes CASSHYKRGGEQFF. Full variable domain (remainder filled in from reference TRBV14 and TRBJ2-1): EAGVTQFPSHSVIEKGQTVTLRCDPISGHDNLYWYRRVMGKEIKFLLHFVKESKQDESGMPNNRFLAERTGGTYSTLKVQPAELEDSGVYFCASSHYKRGGEQFFGPGTRLTVL.